This T cell receptor (beta chain) stems from a study of shared clonotypes between healthy human individuals. Findings and limits, study-wide: Compared with memory subsets, naive subsets generally had larger estimated richness. Generation probability values for non-shared clonotypes were lower than those for clonotypes shared by all four donors.

The method was immunoSEQ multiplex PCR; TCRdb's version includes in-frame clones alone and lacks a portion of them. The repertoire includes roughly 700,000 clones, roughly 88% of them detected once, and about a third sits in the top ten. Of note for this clone: What it binds is not known.

CDR1 is ENHRY, CDR2 SYGVKD, per germline. The CDR3 runs 14 residues. The V end was cut by 2 bases, the J end by 3 bases, with 10 bases between. CD8 memory was a combination of CD45RO+ cells and CCR7-negative CD45RA+ TemRA cells. The source is a man younger than 35 in good health. Some clones in this sample may be carry-over from other donors' samples. The specimen sequenced was memory CD8+ T cells from PBMCs. The subset was: CD45RO+ cells pooled with CCR7-negative TemRA cells. The V call is TRBV10-3, the J call TRBJ1-1; D gene ambiguous. The CDR3 reads CAISERLRDTEAFF. The CDR3 DNA reads TGTGCCATCAGTGAGCGACTCCGGGACACTGAAGCTTTCTTT.